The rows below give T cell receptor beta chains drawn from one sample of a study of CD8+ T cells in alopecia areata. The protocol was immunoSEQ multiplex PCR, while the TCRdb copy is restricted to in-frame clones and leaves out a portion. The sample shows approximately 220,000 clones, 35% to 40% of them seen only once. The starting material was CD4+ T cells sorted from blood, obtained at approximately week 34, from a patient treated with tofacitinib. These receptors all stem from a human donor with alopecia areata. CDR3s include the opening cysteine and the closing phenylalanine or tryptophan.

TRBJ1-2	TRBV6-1	CASSGEGGGYYGYTF
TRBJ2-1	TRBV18	CASSPRRDSYNEQFF
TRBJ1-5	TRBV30	CAWSIRDRGVNQPQHF
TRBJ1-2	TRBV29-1	CSVETAGYGYTF
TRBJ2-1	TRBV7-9	CASSLDPGRDEQFF
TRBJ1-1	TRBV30	CACKGQGNTEAFF
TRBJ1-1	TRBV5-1	CASRWTGGTEAFF
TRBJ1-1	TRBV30	CAWSILTPEAFF
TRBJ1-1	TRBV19	CASSISRGNTEAFF
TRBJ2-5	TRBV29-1	CSVGPQTQETQYF
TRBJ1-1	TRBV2	CASSRFQGRAEAFF
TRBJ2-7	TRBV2	CASSRDRGMRDEQYF
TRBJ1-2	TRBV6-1	CASSEWGTAIYTF
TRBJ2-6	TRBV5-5	CASSLEWGANVLTF
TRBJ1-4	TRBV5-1	CASSLDGRAGEKLFF
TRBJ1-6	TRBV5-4	CASSPRTGSSYNSPLHF
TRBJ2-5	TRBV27	CASGEVGTSGGETQYF
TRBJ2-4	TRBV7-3	CASSSPSGGNIQYF
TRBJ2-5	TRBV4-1	CASSQVGVGPQYF
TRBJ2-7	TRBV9	CASSVGQGAYEQYF
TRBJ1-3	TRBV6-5	CASPWVISGNTIYF
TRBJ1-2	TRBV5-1	CAIRHQGGSYGYTF
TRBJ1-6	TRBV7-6	CASSLTGFDSPLHF
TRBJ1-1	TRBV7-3	CASSLQENTEAFF
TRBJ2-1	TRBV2	CASRLSRGDEQFF
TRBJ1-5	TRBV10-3	CAISLGEDRPQHF
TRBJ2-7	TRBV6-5	CASRRGRIYEQYF
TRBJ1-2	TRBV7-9	CASSSGQPASYGYTF
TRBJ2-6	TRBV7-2	CASNRGYALSGANVLTF
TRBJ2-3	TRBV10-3	CAISELAGSTDTQYF
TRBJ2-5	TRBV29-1	CSVEPGQQETQYF
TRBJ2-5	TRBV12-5	CAVLTKTQYF
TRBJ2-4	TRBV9	CASSVGGIQYF
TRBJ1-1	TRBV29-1	CSVAANREAFF
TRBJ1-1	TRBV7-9	CASSFTLGTANTEAFF
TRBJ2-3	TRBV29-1	CSVATGRDTQYF
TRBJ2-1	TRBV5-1	CASSSTLAGVVGNEQFF
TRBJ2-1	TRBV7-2	CASSPRTSTNEQFF
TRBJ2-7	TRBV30	CAWSLGQGTYEQYF
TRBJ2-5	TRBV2	CASTSGALTETQYF